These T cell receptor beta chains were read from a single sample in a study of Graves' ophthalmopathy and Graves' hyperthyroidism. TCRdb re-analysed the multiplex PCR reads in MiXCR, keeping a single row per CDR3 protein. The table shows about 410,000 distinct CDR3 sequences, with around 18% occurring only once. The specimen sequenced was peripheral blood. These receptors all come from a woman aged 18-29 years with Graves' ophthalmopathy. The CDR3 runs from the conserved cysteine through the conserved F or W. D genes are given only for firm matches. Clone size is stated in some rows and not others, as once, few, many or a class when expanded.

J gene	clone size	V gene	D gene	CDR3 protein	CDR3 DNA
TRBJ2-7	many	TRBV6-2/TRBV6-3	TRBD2	CASSPRRAFGLAASYEQYF	TGTGCCAGCAGTCCTCGACGGGCCTTTGGACTAGCGGCCTCCTACGAGCAGTACTTC
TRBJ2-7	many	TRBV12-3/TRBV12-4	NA	CASSFYGGDISYEQYF	TGTGCCAGCAGTTTCTACGGTGGAGACATTTCCTACGAGCAGTACTTC
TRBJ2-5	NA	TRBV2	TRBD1	CASSDDRAQETQYF	TGTGCCAGCAGTGACGACAGGGCCCAAGAGACCCAGTACTTC
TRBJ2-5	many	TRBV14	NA	CASSQDSRKTQYF	TGTGCCAGCAGCCAAGATAGTAGGAAGACCCAGTACTTC
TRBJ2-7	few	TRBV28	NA	CASSAGTEYYEQYF	TGTGCCAGCAGTGCCGGGACCGAATACTACGAGCAGTACTTC
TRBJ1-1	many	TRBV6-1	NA	CASNMRGEAFF	TGTGCCAGCAACATGCGTGGTGAAGCTTTCTTT
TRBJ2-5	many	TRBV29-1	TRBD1	CSVEDGTGLGAEAQYF	TGCAGCGTTGAAGATGGGACAGGGCTGGGGGCAGAGGCCCAGTACTTC
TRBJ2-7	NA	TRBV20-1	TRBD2	CSAMSGRGSYEQYF	TGCAGTGCCATGAGCGGGAGAGGGTCCTACGAGCAGTACTTC
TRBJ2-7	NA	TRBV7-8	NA	CASSLDIGASYEQYF	TGTGCCAGCAGCCTAGATATTGGCGCATCCTACGAGCAGTACTTC
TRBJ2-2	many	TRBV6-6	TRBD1	CASSSYQLGTGTNTGELFF	TGTGCCAGCAGTTCCTACCAACTTGGGACAGGGACGAACACCGGGGAGCTGTTTTTT
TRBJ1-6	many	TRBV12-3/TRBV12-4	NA	CASRQSGLWVGSPLHF	TGTGCCAGCAGGCAGAGTGGTTTATGGGTGGGATCACCCCTCCACTTT
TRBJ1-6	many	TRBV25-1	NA	CASKKELRGNSPLHF	TGTGCCAGCAAAAAGGAATTACGGGGAAATTCACCCCTCCACTTT
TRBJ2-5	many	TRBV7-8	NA	CASTPEEQGETQYF	TGTGCCAGCACCCCTGAGGAGCAGGGGGAGACCCAGTACTTC
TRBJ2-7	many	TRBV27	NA	CASSLGVFNEQYF	TGTGCCAGCAGTTTGGGGGTCTTCAACGAGCAGTACTTC
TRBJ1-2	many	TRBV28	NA	CASYDQDVGYTF	TGTGCCAGCTACGACCAGGATGTTGGCTACACCTTC
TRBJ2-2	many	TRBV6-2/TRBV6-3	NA	CASSFLVGQGTGELFF	TGTGCCAGCAGTTTTTTAGTGGGCCAGGGAACCGGGGAGCTGTTTTTT
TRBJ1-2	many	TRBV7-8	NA	CASSSAFGGAGDGYTF	TGTGCCAGCAGCTCTGCCTTTGGAGGGGCGGGGGATGGCTACACCTTC
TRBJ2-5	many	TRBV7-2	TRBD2	CASSLTSGGAGETQYF	TGTGCCAGCAGCTTGACTAGCGGGGGGGCCGGAGAGACCCAGTACTTC
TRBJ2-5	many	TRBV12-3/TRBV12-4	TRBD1	CASTQGARKTQYF	TGTGCCAGCACACAGGGGGCTCGGAAGACCCAGTACTTC
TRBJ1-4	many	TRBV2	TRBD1	CASSDDRAIRKLFF	TGTGCCAGCAGCGATGACAGGGCGATTAGAAAACTGTTTTTT
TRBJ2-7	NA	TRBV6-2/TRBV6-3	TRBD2	CASSPAGGAVKAYEQYF	TGTGCCAGCAGTCCTGCGGGAGGGGCGGTTAAAGCCTACGAGCAGTACTTC
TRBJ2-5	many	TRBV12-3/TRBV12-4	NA	CASSITLETQYF	TGTGCCAGCAGTATTACTTTGGAGACCCAGTACTTC
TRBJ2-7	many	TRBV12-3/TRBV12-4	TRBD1	CASSLGQGAGEQYF	TGTGCCAGCAGTTTAGGGCAGGGGGCAGGCGAGCAGTACTTC
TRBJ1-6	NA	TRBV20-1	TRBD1	CSAIVAGGRGAFNSPLHF	TGCAGTGCTATAGTCGCAGGGGGCAGAGGGGCCTTTAATTCACCCCTCCACTTT
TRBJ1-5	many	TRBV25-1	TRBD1	CASSEGVGGADQPQHF	TGTGCCAGCAGCGAGGGGGTAGGGGGCGCGGATCAGCCCCAGCATTTT
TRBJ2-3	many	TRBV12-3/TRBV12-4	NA	CASSPYTDTQYF	TGTGCCAGCAGTCCGTACACAGATACGCAGTATTTT
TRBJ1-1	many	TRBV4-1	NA	CASSQKIGGTEAFF	TGCGCCAGCAGCCAAAAAATAGGGGGCACTGAAGCTTTCTTT
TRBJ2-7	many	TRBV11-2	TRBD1	CASSFQGEFYEQYF	TGTGCCAGCAGCTTCCAGGGGGAATTCTACGAGCAGTACTTC
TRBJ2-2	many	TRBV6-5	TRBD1	CASSYSQGWGTGELFF	TGTGCCAGCAGTTACTCACAGGGGTGGGGGACCGGGGAGCTGTTTTTT
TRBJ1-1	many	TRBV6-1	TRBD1	CASSGGTGRRTEAFF	TGTGCCAGCAGTGGAGGGACAGGGCGTAGGACTGAAGCTTTCTTT
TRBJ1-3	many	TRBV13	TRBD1	CASSSPTGRNTIYF	TGTGCCAGCAGCTCACCGACAGGGAGAAACACCATATATTTT
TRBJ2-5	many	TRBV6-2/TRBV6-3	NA	CASRIQGSRETQYF	TGTGCCAGCAGGATACAGGGAAGTAGGGAGACCCAGTACTTC
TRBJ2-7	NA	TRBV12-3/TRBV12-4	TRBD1	CASSFRQGEQYF	TGTGCCAGCAGTTTCCGACAGGGGGAGCAGTACTTC
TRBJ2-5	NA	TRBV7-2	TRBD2	CASSRDIAGGQETQYF	TGTGCCAGCAGCCGTGATATAGCGGGAGGGCAAGAGACCCAGTACTTC
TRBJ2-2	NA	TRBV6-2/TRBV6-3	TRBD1	CASRVDRGLYTGELFF	TGTGCCAGCAGGGTCGACAGGGGGCTTTACACCGGGGAGCTGTTTTTT
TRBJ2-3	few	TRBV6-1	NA	CASSRGEGRGVDTQYF	TGTGCCAGCAGTAGGGGTGAGGGGAGAGGGGTCGATACGCAGTATTTT
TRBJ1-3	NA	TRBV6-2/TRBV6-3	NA	CASPWIAIYF	TGTGCCAGCCCATGGATCGCCATATATTTT
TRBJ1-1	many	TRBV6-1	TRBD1	CASSEFDRATEAFF	TGTGCCAGCAGTGAATTTGACAGGGCAACTGAAGCTTTCTTT
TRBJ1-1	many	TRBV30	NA	CAWKLGVHMDTEAFF	TGTGCCTGGAAGTTGGGGGTCCACATGGACACTGAAGCTTTCTTT